This T cell receptor (beta chain) was observed in a study of T cell responses to AZD1222 COVID-19 vaccine. This clone showed up just once. Within the sample, other DNA sequences also encode this same CDR3. V lost 4 bases to trimming and J lost 1 base; unmatched junction nucleotides: 1. The CDR3 has 13 amino acids. In germline, CDR1 is SGDLS, CDR2 YYNGEE. Some clones are missing from TCRdb's copy, which holds only in-frame ones; the method was immunoSEQ multiplex PCR. The sample has approximately 120,000 clones, around 90% seen once; the top ten hold roughly 4%. This chain joins TRBV9 and TRBJ1-1, with 7 bases lining up with TRBD1. This TCR was recovered from an adult in good health. Sequences were derived from peripheral blood, sampled on day 0 of AZD1222 vaccination. This chain's CDR3 is CASSPGGNTEAFF. Written as DNA, the CDR3 is TGTGCCAGCAGCCCAGGGGGGAACACTGAAGCTTTCTTT.